Listed here are 15 T cell receptor beta chains from one sample, sequenced in a study of cytomegalovirus exposure and HLA in healthy donors. Primers for the PCR totalled 60 Vbeta and 13 Jbeta. Data came from immunoSEQ multiplex PCR; TCRdb stores just in-frame clones and leaves some out. The table includes 150,000 to 200,000 clones, roughly 74% detected once. Sequenced: PBMCs. These receptor sequences come from a young woman in good health and CMV-seropositive.

V gene TRBV6-5 combines with J gene TRBJ2-1, with 10 bases that match TRBD1. J was trimmed by 4 bases and V by 2 bases; bases with no gene match: 2. CDR1 and CDR2 from the germline V gene are MNHEY and SVGAGI. This CDR3 contains 15 residues. The CDR3 bases are TGTGCCAGCAGTTACGGGACAGGGGTGTACAATGAGCAGTTCTTC. Its translation: CASSYGTGVYNEQFF.

The gene calls are TRBV7-3 and TRBJ2-5, with unresolved D. The V end was cut by 5 bases, the J end by 4 bases, with 11 bases between. The CDR3 totals 13 residues. Germline V lookup: CDR1 SGHTA, CDR2 FQGTGA. Here the CDR3 reads CASSATPSETQYF. CDR3 coding DNA: TGTGCCAGCAGCGCCACTCCCTCAGAGACCCAGTACTTC.

The genes are TRBV23-1 and TRBJ2-7, with D hard to call. TRBV23-1 belongs to the ORF category, with a function that is uncertain. The CDR3 has 17 residues. The germline V and J ends were trimmed by 0 bases and 0 bases, with 15 bases remaining between them. The CDR3 is CASSQSIAMPSSYEQYF. The CDR3 nucleotides are TGCGCCAGCAGTCAATCGATTGCCATGCCTAGCTCCTACGAGCAGTACTTC.

In this sample, this clone turned up once. The chain is built from TRBV27 and TRBJ2-1, with 9 bases fitting TRBD2. The V segment lost 2 bases and the J segment 8 bases; nucleotides outside the gene matches: 7. Germline V gives CDR1 MNHEY, CDR2 SMNVEV (reference sequence). The CDR3 has 15 amino acids. CDR3 bases: TGTGCCAGCAGTTTAGTGCCTAGCGGGATGGATGAGCAGTTCTTC. Amino acids: CASSLVPSGMDEQFF.

This rearrangement joins TRBV15 to TRBJ2-5; D perhaps matches TRBD2 (6 bases). Trimming took 0 bases from V and 5 from J, leaving 16 bases between them. The V gene's germline CDR1 is LNHNV and CDR2 YYDKDF (reference sequence). The CDR3 totals 16 residues. The CDR3 nucleotides are TGTGCCACCAGCAGAGATACGGCCGGCGCGGGGGAGACCCAGTACTTC. This gives the protein CATSRDTAGAGETQYF.

This rearrangement joins TRBV5-1 to TRBJ2-2; 9 bases map to TRBD2. With 6 bases clipped from V and 6 bases from J, the junction kept 12 bases outside the gene matches. This CDR3 is built from 16 residues. The germline gives CDR1 SGHRS, CDR2 YFSETQ. CDR3 DNA sequence: TGCGCCAGCAAACGAGGAGCGGGAGGTCCACCCGGGGAGCTGTTTTTT. Encoded protein: CASKRGAGGPPGELFF.

The J gene is TRBJ2-5, the V gene TRBV7-9; weak D call: TRBD1 (5 bases). CDR1 is SEHNR, CDR2 FQNEAQ, per germline (reference sequence). Trimming left V 3 bases short and J 5 bases short, with 13 bases between. CDR3 length equals 14 residues. DNA of the CDR3: TGTGCCAGCAGCTTGGTTAGGGGTGTGGAGACCCAGTACTTC. Translation gives CASSLVRGVETQYF.

The rearrangement links TRBV7-9 to TRBJ1-4; 8 positions agree with TRBD1. The germline gives CDR1 SEHNR, CDR2 FQNEAQ (reference sequence). V gave up 5 bases and J gave up 7 bases; unmatched junction bases: 15. The CDR3 covers 17 residues. CDR3 in DNA: TGTGCCAGCAGCACTGGGACAGGAGCCAACTTCGGTGAAAAACTGTTTTTT. This codes for CASSTGTGANFGEKLFF. Based on the CDR3 plus reference TRBV7-9 and TRBJ1-4, the full variable domain is DTGVSQNPRHKITKRGQNVTFRCDPISEHNRLYWYRQTLGQGPEFLTYFQNEAQLEKSRLLSDRFSAERPKGSFSTLEIQRTEQGDSAMYLCASSTGTGANFGEKLFFGSGTQLSVL.

In the case of this clone: The same CDR3 is also encoded by other DNA sequences in this sample. V usage is TRBV6-5 and J usage is TRBJ2-7, with 9 nucleotides matching TRBD2. Trimming took 6 bases from V and 4 from J; bases not matched to a gene: 7. The germline CDR1 and CDR2 sequences are MNHEY and SVGAGI. The CDR3 loop spans 14 amino acids. CDR3 nucleotide sequence: TGTGCCAGCAGCCTTAGCGGGAGAGATTACGAGCAGTACTTC. Its translation is CASSLSGRDYEQYF.

The chain combines TRBV7-2 with TRBJ2-7; tentative D call: TRBD1 (5 bases). This CDR3 region has 14 residues. V was clipped by 0 bases and J by 5 bases, with 11 bases between them. Germline CDR1 reads SGHTA; CDR2 reads FQGNSA. The CDR3 nucleotides read TGTGCCAGCAGCTTAGCGCAGGGATACAACGAGCAGTACTTC. It translates to CASSLAQGYNEQYF. Together with reference TRBV7-2 and TRBJ2-7, the CDR3 gives the full variable domain: GAGVSQSPSNKVTEKGKDVELRCDPISGHTALYWYRQSLGQGLEFLIYFQGNSAPDKSGLPSDRFSAERTGGSVSTLTIQRTQQEDSAVYLCASSLAQGYNEQYFGPGTRLTVT.

This sequence joins TRBV6-5 and TRBJ1-2; 8 nucleotides align to TRBD1. The CDR3 spans 14 residues. Germline values: CDR1 MNHEY, CDR2 SVGAGI. V shed 6 bases and J 4 bases; nucleotides not matched to a gene: 7. The CDR3 coding sequence is TGTGCCAGCAGCCGCGGACAGGGAGGCTATGGCTACACCTTC. The encoded protein is CASSRGQGGYGYTF.

V gene TRBV19 combines with J gene TRBJ2-4; D is perhaps TRBD1 (5 bases). CDR1 LNHDA and CDR2 SQIVND come from the germline V gene (reference sequence). The CDR3 is 16 residues long. V lost 6 bases to trimming and J lost 8 bases, with 23 bases between them. Written as DNA, the CDR3 is TGTGCCAGTAGCACAGGTTTTGAATACGGGTTGGACATTCAGTACTTC. Residues: CASSTGFEYGLDIQYF.

The rearrangement joins TRBV7-2 to TRBJ2-4, with D possibly matching TRBD2 (6 bases). The germline V gene encodes CDR1 SGHTA and CDR2 FQGNSA. Trimming cost V 1 base and J 8 bases, with 12 bases left between them. There are 14 residues in the CDR3. The CDR3 DNA reads TGTGCCAGCAGCTTAGGGGGGGATAACTACATTCAGTACTTC. It yields the protein CASSLGGDNYIQYF.

This clone was seen a single time. V is TRBV6-5 and J is TRBJ1-1; D is perhaps TRBD1 (5 bases). The germline gives CDR1 MNHEY, CDR2 SVGAGI. The V end lost 5 bases, the J end lost 2 bases, and 12 bases lay between the germline ends. CDR3 length: 14 amino acids. The CDR3 protein is CASSLTGANTEAFF. CDR3 in DNA: TGTGCCAGCAGTCTCACAGGCGCCAACACTGAAGCTTTCTTT.

The chain couples TRBV7-9 to TRBJ2-1; tentatively, D is TRBD2 (6 bases). V lost 5 bases to trimming and J lost 8 bases, with 19 bases between them. The CDR3 totals 15 residues. Germline-derived CDR1 and CDR2 are SEHNR and FQNEAQ (reference sequence). The CDR3 here is CASSQTRLYRDEQFF. The CDR3, as DNA: TGTGCCAGCAGCCAGACTAGGCTTTACCGGGATGAGCAGTTCTTC.